This is a list of T cell receptor beta chains from one sample in a study of OX40 agonist ivuxolimab in advanced cancers. The repertoire was sequenced with immunoSEQ multiplex PCR; TCRdb's copy has only in-frame clones and lacks some. The table lists 110,000 or so clones, roughly 90% of them singletons. The starting material was CD4+ or CD8+ T cells sorted from blood, obtained in a trial of the OX40 agonist ivuxolimab. The source is an adult with an advanced solid tumor such as melanoma, head and neck, liver or kidney cancer. Both conserved end residues are part of each CDR3. D genes are given only for firm matches.

d_gene: TRBD2
v_gene: TRBV5-4
j_gene: TRBJ2-3
CDR3aa: CASSLSLAGPSTDTQYF

d_gene: -
v_gene: TRBV7-3
j_gene: TRBJ1-1
CDR3aa: CASSLDGTEAFF

d_gene: TRBD1
v_gene: TRBV15
j_gene: TRBJ1-3
CDR3aa: CATSRVPGGNTIYF

d_gene: TRBD2
v_gene: TRBV7-3
j_gene: TRBJ2-5
CDR3aa: CASSPSRLAGGRETQYF

d_gene: TRBD2
v_gene: TRBV11-1
j_gene: TRBJ2-7
CDR3aa: CASYQAGGLSYEQYF

d_gene: TRBD1
v_gene: TRBV10-1
j_gene: TRBJ2-7
CDR3aa: CASSEAGQGLDEQYF

d_gene: -
v_gene: TRBV7-6
j_gene: TRBJ2-5
CDR3aa: CASSLGGGGAETQYF

d_gene: -
v_gene: TRBV29-1
j_gene: TRBJ2-1
CDR3aa: CSVEGRGDGSYNEQFF

d_gene: TRBD1
v_gene: TRBV10-1
j_gene: TRBJ1-1
CDR3aa: CASSAGQALNTEAFF

d_gene: -
v_gene: TRBV5-7
j_gene: TRBJ1-5
CDR3aa: CASSLSRDSYQPQHF

d_gene: -
v_gene: TRBV6-1
j_gene: TRBJ2-5
CDR3aa: CASSESGRNQETQYF

d_gene: -
v_gene: TRBV5-5
j_gene: TRBJ2-3
CDR3aa: CASSLATGRSTDTQYF

d_gene: TRBD2
v_gene: TRBV6-1
j_gene: TRBJ2-3
CDR3aa: CASRGLAYSTDTQYF

d_gene: TRBD1
v_gene: TRBV30
j_gene: TRBJ1-2
CDR3aa: CACSSAGTGGYYGYTF

d_gene: -
v_gene: TRBV6-1
j_gene: TRBJ2-7
CDR3aa: CASSERLQGSYEQYF